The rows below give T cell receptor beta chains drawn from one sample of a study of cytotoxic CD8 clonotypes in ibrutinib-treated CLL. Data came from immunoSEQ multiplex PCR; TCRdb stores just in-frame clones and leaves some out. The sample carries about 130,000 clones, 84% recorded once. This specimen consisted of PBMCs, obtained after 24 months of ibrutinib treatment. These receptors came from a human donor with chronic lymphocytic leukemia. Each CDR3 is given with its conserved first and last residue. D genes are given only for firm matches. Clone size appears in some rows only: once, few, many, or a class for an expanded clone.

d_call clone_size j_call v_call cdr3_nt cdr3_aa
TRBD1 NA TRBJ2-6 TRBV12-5 TGTGCTAGTGGTTTGGCAACCGGGACAGGGGCCGGGGCCAACGTCCTGACTTTC CASGLATGTGAGANVLTF
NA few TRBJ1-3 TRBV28 TGTGCCAGCAGCCTGGTACAGGGTGGTAACACCATATATTTT CASSLVQGGNTIYF
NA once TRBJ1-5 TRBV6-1 TGTGCCAGCAGTACACAGGGCAATCAGCCCCAGCATTTT CASSTQGNQPQHF
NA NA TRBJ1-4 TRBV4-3 TGCGCCAGCAGCCAAGATACGAGAAAGGGAGCTGAAAAACTGTTTTTT CASSQDTRKGAEKLFF
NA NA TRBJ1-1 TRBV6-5 TGTGCCAGCAGTCGGACACGGGATGCGGCTTTCTTT CASSRTRDAAFF
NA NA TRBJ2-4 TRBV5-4 TGTGCCAGCAGCTTTTCAGGGATCAAGGGGAACATTCAGTACTTC CASSFSGIKGNIQYF
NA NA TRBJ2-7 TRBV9 TGTGCCAGCAGCAAGGAGCAGTCCTACGAGCAGTACTTC CASSKEQSYEQYF
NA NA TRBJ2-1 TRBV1 TGCACCAGCATAGCGGGGGCCGACAATGAGCAGTTCTTC CTSIAGADNEQFF
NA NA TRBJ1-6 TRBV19 TGTGCCAGTAGGGCACAGCATAATTCACCCCTCCACTTT CASRAQHNSPLHF
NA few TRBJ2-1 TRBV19 TGTGCCAGTAGCTTTGGAAGCGGCGATGAGCAGTTCTTC CASSFGSGDEQFF
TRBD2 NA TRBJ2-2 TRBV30 TGTGCCTGGAGTAAGGCGGGGGGAACCGGGGAGCTGTTTTTT CAWSKAGGTGELFF
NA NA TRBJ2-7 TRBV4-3 TGCGCCAGCAGCCAAGATCGGGGCTCCTACGAGCAGTACTTC CASSQDRGSYEQYF
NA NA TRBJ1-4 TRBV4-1 TGCGCCAGCAGCCTACAGGGAGGGGATGAAAAACTGTTTTTT CASSLQGGDEKLFF
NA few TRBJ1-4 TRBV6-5 TGTGCCAGCAGTCCTTCGGGGGTTCGAAAACTGTTTTTT CASSPSGVRKLFF
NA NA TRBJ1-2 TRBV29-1 TGCAGCGTTGATAGTGACAGGAGGAACTATGGCTACACCTTC CSVDSDRRNYGYTF
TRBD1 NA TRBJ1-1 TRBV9 TGTGCCAGCAGCTCCCGGACAGGGGGGAACACTGAAGCTTTCTTT CASSSRTGGNTEAFF
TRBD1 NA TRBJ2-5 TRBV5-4 TGTGCCAGCACCCTGACAGGGCAAGAGACCCAGTACTTC CASTLTGQETQYF
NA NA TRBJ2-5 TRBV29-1 TGCAGCGTTGAAGGCCGGGACACAGAGACCCAGTACTTC CSVEGRDTETQYF
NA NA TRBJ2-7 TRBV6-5 TGTGCCAGCACCCGTCGGAACTCCTACGAGCAGTACTTC CASTRRNSYEQYF
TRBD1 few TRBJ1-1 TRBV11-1 TGTGCCAGCAGCTTAAGAGGGGACAGGGTGGGCACTGAAGCTTTCTTT CASSLRGDRVGTEAFF
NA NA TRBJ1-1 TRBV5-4 TGTGCCAGCAGCTTGTACGGGGGGCGCAGGGCTGAAGCTTTCTTT CASSLYGGRRAEAFF
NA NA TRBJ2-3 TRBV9 TGTGCCAGCAGCGTAGCGGCGACCGGGGGAACAGATACGCAGTATTTT CASSVAATGGTDTQYF
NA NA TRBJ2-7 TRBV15 TGTGCCACCAGCACCCGACGGACGATCTACGAGCAGTACTTC CATSTRRTIYEQYF
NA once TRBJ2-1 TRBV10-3 TGTGCCATCAGTGGCTCCTTTGAGCAGTTCTTC CAISGSFEQFF
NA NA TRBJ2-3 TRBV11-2 TGTGCCAGCAGCGGCGGCCGGGACGACACAGATACGCAGTATTTT CASSGGRDDTDTQYF
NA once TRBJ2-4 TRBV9 TGTGCCAGCAGCCCCTCCCAGGCCATAGCCAAAAACATTCAGTACTTC CASSPSQAIAKNIQYF
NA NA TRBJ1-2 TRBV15 TGTGCCACCAGCAGAGTTGGAGGGGATGGCTACACCTTC CATSRVGGDGYTF
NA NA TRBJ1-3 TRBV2 TGTGCCAGCAGTGAATTAGGATCTGGAAACACCATATATTTT CASSELGSGNTIYF
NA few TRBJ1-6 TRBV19 TGTGCCAGTACCCTAGGGGCGCTACGAAATTCACCCCTCCACTTT CASTLGALRNSPLHF
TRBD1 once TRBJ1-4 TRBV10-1 TGCGCCAGCAGTGAGCCGGGACAGGGTGCGGAAAAACTGTTTTTT CASSEPGQGAEKLFF
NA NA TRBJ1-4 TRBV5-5 TGTGCCAGCAGCTTGGCCAGGGGCGCGGGGACTAATGAAAAACTGTTTTTT CASSLARGAGTNEKLFF
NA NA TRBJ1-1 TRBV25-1 TGTGCCAGCAGTGGAACATGGACTGAAGCTTTCTTT CASSGTWTEAFF